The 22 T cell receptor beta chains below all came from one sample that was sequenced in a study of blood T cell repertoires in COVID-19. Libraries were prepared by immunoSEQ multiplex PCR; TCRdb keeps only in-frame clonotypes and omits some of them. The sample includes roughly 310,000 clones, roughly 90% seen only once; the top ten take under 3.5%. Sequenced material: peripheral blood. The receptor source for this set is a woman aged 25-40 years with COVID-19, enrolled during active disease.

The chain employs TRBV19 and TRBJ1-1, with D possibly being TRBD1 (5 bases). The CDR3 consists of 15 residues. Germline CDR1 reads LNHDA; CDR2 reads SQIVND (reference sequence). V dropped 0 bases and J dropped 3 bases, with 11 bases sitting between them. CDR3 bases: TGTGCCAGTAGTATAGAATCTCTAGGGGACACTGAAGCTTTCTTT. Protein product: CASSIESLGDTEAFF.

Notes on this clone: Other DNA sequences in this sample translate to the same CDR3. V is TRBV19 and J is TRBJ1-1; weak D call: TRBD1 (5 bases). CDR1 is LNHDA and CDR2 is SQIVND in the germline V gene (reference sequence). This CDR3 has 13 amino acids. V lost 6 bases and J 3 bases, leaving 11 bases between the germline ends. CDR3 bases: TGTGCCAGTAGCAACACAGGAGACACTGAAGCTTTCTTT. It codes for CASSNTGDTEAFF. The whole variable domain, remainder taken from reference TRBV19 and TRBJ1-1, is DGGITQSPKYLFRKEGQNVTLSCEQNLNHDAMYWYRQDPGQGLRLIYYSQIVNDFQKGDIAEGYSVSREKKESFPLTVTSAQKNPTAFYLCASSNTGDTEAFFGQGTRLTVV.

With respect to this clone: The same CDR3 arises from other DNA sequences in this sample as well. Written as DNA, the CDR3 is TGTGCCAGCAGCCCGACAGGTTCAACTGAAGCTTTCTTT. Amino acid sequence: CASSPTGSTEAFF. The J gene is TRBJ1-1, the V gene TRBV6-5; possibly TRBD1 for D (6 bases). The germline V gene has CDR1 MNHEY and CDR2 SVGAGI. This CDR3 is built from 13 residues. With 6 bases removed from V and 5 bases from J, the gap between germline ends came to 13 bases.

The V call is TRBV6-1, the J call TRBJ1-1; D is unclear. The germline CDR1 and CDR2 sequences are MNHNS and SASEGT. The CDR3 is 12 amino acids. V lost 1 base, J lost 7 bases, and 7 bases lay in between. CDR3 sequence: CASSEGHSEAFF. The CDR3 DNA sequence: TGTGCCAGCAGTGAAGGACACAGTGAAGCTTTCTTT.

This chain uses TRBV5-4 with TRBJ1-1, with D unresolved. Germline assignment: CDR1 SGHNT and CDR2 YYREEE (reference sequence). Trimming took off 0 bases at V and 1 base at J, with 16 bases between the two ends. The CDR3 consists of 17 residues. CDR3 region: CASSLGSRAGKNTEAFF. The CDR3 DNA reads TGTGCCAGCAGCTTGGGATCGCGTGCAGGCAAGAACACTGAAGCTTTCTTT.

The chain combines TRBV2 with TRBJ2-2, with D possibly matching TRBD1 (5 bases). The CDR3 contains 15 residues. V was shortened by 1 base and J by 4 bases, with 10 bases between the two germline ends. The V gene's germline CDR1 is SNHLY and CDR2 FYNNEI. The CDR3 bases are TGTGCCAGCAGTGAAGAGGGGATGGGCACCGGGGAGCTGTTTTTT. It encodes CASSEEGMGTGELFF.

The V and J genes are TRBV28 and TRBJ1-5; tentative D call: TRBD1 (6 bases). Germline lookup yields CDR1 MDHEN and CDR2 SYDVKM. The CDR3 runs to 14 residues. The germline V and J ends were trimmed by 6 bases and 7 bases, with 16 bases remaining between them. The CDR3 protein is CASSPVIGGQPQHF. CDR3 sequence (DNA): TGTGCCAGCAGCCCTGTTATAGGGGGACAGCCCCAGCATTTT.

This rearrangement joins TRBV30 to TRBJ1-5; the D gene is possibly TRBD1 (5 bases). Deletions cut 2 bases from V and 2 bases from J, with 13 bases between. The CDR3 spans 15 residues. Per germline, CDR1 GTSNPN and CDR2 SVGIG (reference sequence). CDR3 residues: CAWSRPGLGNQPQHF. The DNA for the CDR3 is TGTGCCTGGAGTCGGCCGGGACTGGGCAATCAGCCCCAGCATTTT.

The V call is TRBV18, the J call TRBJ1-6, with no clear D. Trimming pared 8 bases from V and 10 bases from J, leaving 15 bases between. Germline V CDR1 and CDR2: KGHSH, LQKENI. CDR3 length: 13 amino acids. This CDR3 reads CASRSEGYSPLHF. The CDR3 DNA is TGTGCCAGCCGGAGTGAGGGTTACTCACCCCTCCACTTT.

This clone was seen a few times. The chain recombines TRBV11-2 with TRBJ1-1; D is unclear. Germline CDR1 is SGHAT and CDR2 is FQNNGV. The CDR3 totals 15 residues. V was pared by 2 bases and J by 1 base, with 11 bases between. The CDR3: CASSLRYYQNTEAFF. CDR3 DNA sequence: TGTGCCAGCAGCTTACGATACTACCAGAACACTGAAGCTTTCTTT.

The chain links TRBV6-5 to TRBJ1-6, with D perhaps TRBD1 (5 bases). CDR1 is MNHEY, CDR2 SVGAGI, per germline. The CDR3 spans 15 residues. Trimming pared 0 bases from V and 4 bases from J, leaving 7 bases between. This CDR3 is CASSYSPGYNSPLHF. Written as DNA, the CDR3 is TGTGCCAGCAGTTACTCTCCAGGGTATAATTCACCCCTCCACTTT.

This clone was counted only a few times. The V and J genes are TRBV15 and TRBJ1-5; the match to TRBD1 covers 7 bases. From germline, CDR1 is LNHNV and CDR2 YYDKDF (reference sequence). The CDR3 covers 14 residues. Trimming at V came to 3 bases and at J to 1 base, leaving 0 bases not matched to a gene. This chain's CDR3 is CATSRTGSNQPQHF. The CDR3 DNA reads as TGTGCCACCAGCAGGACAGGGAGCAATCAGCCCCAGCATTTT.

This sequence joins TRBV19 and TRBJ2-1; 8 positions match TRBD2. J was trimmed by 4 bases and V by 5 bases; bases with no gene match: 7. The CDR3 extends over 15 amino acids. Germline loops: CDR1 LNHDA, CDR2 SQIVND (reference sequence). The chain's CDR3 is CASSHLAGGYNEQFF. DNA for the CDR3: TGTGCCAGTAGTCATCTGGCGGGAGGTTACAATGAGCAGTTCTTC.

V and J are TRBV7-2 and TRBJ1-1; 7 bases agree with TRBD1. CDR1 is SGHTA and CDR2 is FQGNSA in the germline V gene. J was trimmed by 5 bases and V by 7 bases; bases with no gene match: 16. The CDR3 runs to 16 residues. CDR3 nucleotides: TGTGCCAGCAAGAGAGGGGGCAGTTCGCAGGGGACTGAAGCTTTCTTT. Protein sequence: CASKRGGSSQGTEAFF.

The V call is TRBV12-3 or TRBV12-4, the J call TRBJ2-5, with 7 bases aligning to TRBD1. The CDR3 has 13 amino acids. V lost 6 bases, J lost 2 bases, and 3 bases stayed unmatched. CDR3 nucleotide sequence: TGTGCCAGCAGACCGGGACAGCAAGAGACCCAGTACTTC. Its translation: CASRPGQQETQYF.

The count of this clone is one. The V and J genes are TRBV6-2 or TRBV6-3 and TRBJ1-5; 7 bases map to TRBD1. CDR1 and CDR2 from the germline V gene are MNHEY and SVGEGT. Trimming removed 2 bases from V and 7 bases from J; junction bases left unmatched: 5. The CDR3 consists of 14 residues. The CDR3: CASSYLTGDQPQHF. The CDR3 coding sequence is TGTGCCAGCAGTTACCTAACAGGGGACCAGCCCCAGCATTTT.

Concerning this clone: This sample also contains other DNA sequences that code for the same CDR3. The CDR3 nucleotides read TGTGCCAGCAGCCCGGGAGGGGGGAACTATGGCTACACCTTC. Amino acids: CASSPGGGNYGYTF. The V call is TRBV11-2, the J call TRBJ1-2, with D possibly TRBD1 on 6 matching bases. Germline lookup yields CDR1 SGHAT and CDR2 FQNNGV. The CDR3 contains 14 residues. V lost 5 bases and J 2 bases, leaving 12 bases between the germline ends.

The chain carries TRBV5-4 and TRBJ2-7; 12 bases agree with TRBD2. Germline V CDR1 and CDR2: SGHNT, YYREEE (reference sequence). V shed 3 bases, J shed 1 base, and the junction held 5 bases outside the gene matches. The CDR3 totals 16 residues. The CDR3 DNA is TGTGCCAGCAGCTCCGGGACTAGCGGGTGGTCCTACGAGCAGTACTTC. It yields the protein CASSSGTSGWSYEQYF.

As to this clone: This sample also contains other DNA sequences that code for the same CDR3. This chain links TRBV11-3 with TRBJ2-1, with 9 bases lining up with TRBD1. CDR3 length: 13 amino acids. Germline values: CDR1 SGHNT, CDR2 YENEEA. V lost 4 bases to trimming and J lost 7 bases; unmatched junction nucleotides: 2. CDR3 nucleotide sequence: TGTGCCAGCAGCTCAGGGACAGGGAATGAGCAGTTCTTC. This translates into CASSSGTGNEQFF.

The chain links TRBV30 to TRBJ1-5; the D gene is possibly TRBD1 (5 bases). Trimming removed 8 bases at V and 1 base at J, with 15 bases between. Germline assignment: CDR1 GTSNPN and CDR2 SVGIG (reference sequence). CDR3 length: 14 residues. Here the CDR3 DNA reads TGTGCCAGCGGGGCTGCAGGGAGCAATCAGCCCCAGCATTTT. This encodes CASGAAGSNQPQHF.

The CDR3 nucleotides read TGTGCCAGCAGAGGTACAGGGGGAGGTGACGAGCAGTACTTC. Translated, it gives CASRGTGGGDEQYF. This rearrangement joins TRBV6-5 to TRBJ2-7; 8 bases fit TRBD1. J gave up 5 bases and V 6 bases, and 9 bases lay outside the gene matches. The germline CDR1 and CDR2 sequences are MNHEY and SVGAGI. The CDR3 contains 14 residues.

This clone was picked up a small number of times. The CDR3 spells CASSLSGQTNYGYTF. CDR3 sequence (DNA): TGCGCCAGCAGCCTTTCGGGACAGACTAACTATGGCTACACCTTC. The chain joins TRBV4-1 to TRBJ1-2, with 7 bases matching TRBD1. Germline CDR1 and CDR2: MGHRA and YSYEKL. This CDR3 spans 15 amino acids. The junction had 5 bases not matched to a gene; V was cut back by 4 bases and J by 0 bases.